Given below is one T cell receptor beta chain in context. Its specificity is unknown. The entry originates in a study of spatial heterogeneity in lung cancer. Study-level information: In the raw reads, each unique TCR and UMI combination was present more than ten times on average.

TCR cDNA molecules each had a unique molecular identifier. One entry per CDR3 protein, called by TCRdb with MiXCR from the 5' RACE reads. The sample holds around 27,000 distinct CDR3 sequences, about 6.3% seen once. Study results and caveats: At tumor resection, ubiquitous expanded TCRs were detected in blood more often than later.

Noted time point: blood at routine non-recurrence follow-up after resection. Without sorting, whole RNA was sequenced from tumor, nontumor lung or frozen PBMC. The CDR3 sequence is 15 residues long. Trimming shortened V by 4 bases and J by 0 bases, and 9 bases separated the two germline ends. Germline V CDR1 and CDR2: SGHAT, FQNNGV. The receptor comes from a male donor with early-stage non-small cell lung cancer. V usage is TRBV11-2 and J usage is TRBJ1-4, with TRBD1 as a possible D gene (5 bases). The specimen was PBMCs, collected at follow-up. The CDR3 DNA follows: TGTGCCAGCAGCTCCCCGGGGGCAACTAATGAAAAACTGTTTTTT. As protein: CASSSPGATNEKLFF.